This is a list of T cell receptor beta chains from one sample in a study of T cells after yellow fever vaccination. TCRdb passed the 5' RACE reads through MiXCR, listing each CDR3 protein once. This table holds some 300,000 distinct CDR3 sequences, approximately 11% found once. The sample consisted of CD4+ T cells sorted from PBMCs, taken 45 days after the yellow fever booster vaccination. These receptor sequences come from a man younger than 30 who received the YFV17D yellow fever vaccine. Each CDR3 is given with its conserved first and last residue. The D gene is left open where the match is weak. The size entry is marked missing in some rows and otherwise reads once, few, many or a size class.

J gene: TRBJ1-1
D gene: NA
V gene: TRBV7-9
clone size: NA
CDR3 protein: CASSTLGLGAFF
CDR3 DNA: TGTGCCAGCAGCACCCTCGGCCTGGGCGCTTTCTTT

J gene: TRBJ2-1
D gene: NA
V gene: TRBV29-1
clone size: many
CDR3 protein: CSAAQGTHNEQFF
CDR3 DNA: TGCAGCGCTGCGCAGGGGACCCACAATGAGCAGTTCTTC

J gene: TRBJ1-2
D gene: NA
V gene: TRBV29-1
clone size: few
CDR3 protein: CSVEQGDLLYGYTF
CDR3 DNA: TGCAGCGTGGAACAGGGAGACCTACTATATGGCTACACCTTC

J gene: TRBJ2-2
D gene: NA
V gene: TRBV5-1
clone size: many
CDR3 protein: CASSLVGQSTGELFF
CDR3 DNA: TGCGCCAGCAGCTTGGTCGGACAAAGCACCGGGGAGCTGTTTTTT

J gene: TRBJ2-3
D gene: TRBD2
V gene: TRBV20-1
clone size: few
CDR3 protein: CSEVGGKTTDTQYF
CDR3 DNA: TGCAGTGAGGTGGGGGGGAAGACCACAGATACGCAGTATTTT

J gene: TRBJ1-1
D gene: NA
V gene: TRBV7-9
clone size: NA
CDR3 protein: CASSSVGGLRLSTEAFF
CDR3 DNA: TGTGCCAGCAGCTCCGTCGGGGGATTGAGGTTGAGCACTGAAGCTTTCTTT

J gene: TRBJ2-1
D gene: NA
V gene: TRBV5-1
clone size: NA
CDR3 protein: CDSSLAPGAGEQFF
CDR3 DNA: TGCGACAGCAGCTTGGCGCCGGGAGCGGGTGAGCAGTTCTTC

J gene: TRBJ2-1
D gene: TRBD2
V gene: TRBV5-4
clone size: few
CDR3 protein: CASSFPSGGGNEQFF
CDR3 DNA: TGTGCCAGCAGCTTCCCAAGCGGGGGAGGTAATGAGCAGTTCTTC

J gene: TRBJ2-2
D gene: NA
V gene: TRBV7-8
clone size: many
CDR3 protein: CASSPRGSNTGELFF
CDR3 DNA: TGTGCCAGCAGCCCACGGGGGTCGAACACCGGGGAGCTGTTTTTT

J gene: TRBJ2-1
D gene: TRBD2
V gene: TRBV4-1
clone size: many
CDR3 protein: CASSQLTSGGANYNEQFF
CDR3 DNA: TGCGCCAGCAGCCAACTTACTAGCGGGGGGGCAAACTACAATGAGCAGTTCTTC

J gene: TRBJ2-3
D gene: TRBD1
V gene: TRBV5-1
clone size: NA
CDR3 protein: CASSLQPDRGTDTQYF
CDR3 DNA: TGCGCCAGCAGCTTGCAACCCGACAGGGGTACAGATACGCAGTATTTT

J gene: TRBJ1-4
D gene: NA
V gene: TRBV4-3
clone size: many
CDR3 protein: CASSQDHAKLFF
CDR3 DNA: TGCGCCAGCAGCCAAGACCACGCAAAACTGTTTTTT

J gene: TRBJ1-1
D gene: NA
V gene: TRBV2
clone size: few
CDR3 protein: CASSERGWGATEAFF
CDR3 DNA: TGTGCCAGCAGTGAACGGGGTTGGGGGGCCACTGAAGCTTTCTTT

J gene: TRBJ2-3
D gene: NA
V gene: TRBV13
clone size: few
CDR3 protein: CASSLPTGAGDTQYF
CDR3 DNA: TGTGCCAGCAGCCTACCCACAGGGGCGGGGGATACGCAGTATTTT

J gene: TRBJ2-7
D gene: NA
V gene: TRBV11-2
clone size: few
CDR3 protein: CASSLERWGEQYF
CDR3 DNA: TGTGCCAGCAGCTTAGAGCGATGGGGCGAGCAGTACTTC

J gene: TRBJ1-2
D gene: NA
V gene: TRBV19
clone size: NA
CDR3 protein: CASSITGTSDNYGYTF
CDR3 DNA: TGTGCCAGTAGTATAACAGGGACCTCGGATAACTATGGCTACACCTTC

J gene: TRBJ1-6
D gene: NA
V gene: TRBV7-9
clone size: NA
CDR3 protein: CASSLNPPGSSYNSPLHF
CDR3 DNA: TGTGCCAGCAGCTTAAATCCTCCCGGAAGCTCCTATAATTCACCCCTCCACTTT

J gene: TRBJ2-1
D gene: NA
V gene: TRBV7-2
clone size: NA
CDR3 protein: CASSFPGNEQFF
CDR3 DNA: TGTGCCAGCAGCTTTCCGGGCAATGAGCAGTTCTTC

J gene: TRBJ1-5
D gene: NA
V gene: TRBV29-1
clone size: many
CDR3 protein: CSGASGPDQPQHF
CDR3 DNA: TGCAGCGGGGCTTCGGGACCGGATCAGCCCCAGCATTTT

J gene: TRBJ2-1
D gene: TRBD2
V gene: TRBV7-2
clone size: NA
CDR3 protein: CASSFQAGFDNEQFF
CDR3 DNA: TGTGCCAGCAGTTTCCAAGCGGGGTTCGACAATGAGCAGTTCTTC

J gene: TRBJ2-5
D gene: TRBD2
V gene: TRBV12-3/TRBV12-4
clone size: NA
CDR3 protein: CASASLAGAGETQYF
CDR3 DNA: TGTGCCAGCGCTTCCTTAGCGGGGGCCGGGGAGACCCAGTACTTC

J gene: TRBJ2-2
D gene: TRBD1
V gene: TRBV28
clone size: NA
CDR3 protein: CASSSTGAAGELFF
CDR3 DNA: TGTGCCAGCAGTTCGACAGGGGCCGCCGGGGAGCTGTTTTTT

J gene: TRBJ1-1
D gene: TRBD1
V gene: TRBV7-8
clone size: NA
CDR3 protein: CASSLVGGLMNTEAFF
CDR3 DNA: TGTGCCAGCAGCTTAGTAGGGGGCCTTATGAACACTGAAGCTTTCTTT

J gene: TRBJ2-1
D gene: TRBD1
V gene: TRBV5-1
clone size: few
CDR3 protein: CASSLAGTGLSSYNEQFF
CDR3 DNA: TGCGCCAGCAGCTTGGCCGGGACAGGGCTTAGCTCCTACAATGAGCAGTTCTTC

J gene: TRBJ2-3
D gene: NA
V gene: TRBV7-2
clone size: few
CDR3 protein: CASSPTYTQYF
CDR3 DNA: TGTGCCAGCAGCCCCACTTATACGCAGTATTTT